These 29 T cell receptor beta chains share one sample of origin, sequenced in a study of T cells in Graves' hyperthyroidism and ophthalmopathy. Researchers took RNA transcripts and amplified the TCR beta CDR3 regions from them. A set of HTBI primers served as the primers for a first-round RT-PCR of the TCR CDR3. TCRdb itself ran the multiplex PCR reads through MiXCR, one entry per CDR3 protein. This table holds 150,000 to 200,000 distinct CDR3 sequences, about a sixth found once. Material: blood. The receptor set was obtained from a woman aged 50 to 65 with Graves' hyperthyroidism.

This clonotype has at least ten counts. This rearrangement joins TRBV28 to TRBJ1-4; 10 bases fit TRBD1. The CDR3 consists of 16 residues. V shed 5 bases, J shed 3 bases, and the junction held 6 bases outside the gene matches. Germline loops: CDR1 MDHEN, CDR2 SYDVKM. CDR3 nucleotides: TGTGCCAGCAGTGTCCGGGACAGGGGCGCTAATGAAAAACTGTTTTTT. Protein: CASSVRDRGANEKLFF.

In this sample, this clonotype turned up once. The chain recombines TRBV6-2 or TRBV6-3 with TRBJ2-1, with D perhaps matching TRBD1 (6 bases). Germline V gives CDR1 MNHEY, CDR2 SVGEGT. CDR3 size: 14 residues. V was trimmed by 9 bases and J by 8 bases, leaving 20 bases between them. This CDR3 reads CASRRDNPSHEQFF. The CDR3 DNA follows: TGTGCCAGTCGAAGGGACAATCCATCGCATGAGCAGTTCTTC.

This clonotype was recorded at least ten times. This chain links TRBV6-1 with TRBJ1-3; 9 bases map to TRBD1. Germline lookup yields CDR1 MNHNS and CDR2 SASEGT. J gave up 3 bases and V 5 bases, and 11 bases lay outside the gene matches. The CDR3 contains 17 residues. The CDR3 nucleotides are TGTGCCAGCAGTTCCCCGGGGGGACAGGGAATTGGAAACACCATATATTTT. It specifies CASSSPGGQGIGNTIYF.

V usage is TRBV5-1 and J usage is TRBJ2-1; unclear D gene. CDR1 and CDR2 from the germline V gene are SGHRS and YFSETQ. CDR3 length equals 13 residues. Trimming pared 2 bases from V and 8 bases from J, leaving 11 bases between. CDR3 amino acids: CASSLGIFDEQFF. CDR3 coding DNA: TGCGCCAGCAGCTTAGGAATCTTCGATGAGCAGTTCTTC.

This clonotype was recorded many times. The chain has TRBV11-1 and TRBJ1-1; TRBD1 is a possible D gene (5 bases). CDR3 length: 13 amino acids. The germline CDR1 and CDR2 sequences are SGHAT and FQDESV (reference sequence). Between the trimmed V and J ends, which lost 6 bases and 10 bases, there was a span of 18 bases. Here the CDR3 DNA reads TGTGCCAGCAGACCCGGGGCAGGGCGTAGAGCTTTCTTT. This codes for CASRPGAGRRAFF. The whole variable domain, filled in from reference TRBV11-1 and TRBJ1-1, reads EAEVAQSPRYKITEKSQAVAFWCDPISGHATLYWYRQILGQGPELLVQFQDESVVDDSQLPKDRFSAERLKGVDSTLKIQPAELGDSAMYLCASRPGAGRRAFFGQGTRLTVV.

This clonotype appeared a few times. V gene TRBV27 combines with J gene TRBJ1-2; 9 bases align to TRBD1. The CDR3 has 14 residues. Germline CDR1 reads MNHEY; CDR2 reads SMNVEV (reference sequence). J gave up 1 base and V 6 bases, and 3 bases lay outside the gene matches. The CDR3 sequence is CASRRQGVNYGYTF. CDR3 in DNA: TGTGCCAGCAGGAGACAGGGGGTTAACTATGGCTACACCTTC.

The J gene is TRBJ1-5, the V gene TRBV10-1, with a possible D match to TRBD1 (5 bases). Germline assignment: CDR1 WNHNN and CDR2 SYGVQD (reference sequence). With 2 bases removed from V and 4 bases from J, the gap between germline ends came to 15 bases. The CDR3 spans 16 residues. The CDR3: CASSEGVREFNQPQHF. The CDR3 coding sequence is TGCGCCAGCAGTGAGGGTGTCAGGGAGTTTAATCAGCCCCAGCATTTT.

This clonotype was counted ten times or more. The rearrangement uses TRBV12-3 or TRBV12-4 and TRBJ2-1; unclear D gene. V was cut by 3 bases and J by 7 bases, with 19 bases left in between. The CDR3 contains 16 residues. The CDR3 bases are TGTGCCAGCAGTTTGAAGAGTTGGGCCTCTTGGAATGAGCAGTTCTTC. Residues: CASSLKSWASWNEQFF.

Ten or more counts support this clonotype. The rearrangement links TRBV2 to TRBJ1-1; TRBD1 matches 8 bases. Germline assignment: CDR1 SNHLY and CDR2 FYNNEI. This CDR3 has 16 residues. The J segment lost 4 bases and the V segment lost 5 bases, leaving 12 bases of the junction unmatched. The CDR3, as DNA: TGTGCCAGCAGTTCCGGGCAACAGGGGGGAATCACTGAAGCTTTCTTT. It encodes CASSSGQQGGITEAFF.

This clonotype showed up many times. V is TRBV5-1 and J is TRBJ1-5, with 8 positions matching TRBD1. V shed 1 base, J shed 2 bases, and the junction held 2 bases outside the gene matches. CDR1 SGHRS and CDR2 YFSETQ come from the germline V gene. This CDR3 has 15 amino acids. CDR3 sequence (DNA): TGCGCCAGCAGCTTGATGACAGGGGGCAATCAGCCCCAGCATTTT. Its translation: CASSLMTGGNQPQHF.

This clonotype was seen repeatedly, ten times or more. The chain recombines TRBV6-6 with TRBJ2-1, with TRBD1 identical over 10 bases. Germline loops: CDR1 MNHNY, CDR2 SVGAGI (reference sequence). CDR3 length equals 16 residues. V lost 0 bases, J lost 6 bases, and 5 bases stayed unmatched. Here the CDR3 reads CASSYSTGGQGNEQFF. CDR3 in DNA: TGTGCCAGCAGTTACTCGACAGGGGGCCAGGGCAATGAGCAGTTCTTC.

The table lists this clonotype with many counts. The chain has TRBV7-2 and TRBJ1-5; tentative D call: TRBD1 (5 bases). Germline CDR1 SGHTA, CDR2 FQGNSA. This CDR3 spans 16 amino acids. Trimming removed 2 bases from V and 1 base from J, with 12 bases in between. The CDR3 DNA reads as TGTGCCAGCAGCTTATTGCGGGGCTGGAGCAATCAGCCCCAGCATTTT. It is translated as CASSLLRGWSNQPQHF. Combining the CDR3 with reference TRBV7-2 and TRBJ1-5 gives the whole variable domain GAGVSQSPSNKVTEKGKDVELRCDPISGHTALYWYRQSLGQGLEFLIYFQGNSAPDKSGLPSDRFSAERTGGSVSTLTIQRTQQEDSAVYLCASSLLRGWSNQPQHFGDGTRLSIL.

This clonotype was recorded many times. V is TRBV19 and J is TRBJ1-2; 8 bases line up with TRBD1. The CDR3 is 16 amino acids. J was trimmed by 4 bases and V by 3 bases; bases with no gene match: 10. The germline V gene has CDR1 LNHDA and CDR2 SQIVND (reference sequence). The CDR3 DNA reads TGTGCCAGTAGTATCCCAAGTGCAGGGGGCATCTATGGCTACACCTTC. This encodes CASSIPSAGGIYGYTF.

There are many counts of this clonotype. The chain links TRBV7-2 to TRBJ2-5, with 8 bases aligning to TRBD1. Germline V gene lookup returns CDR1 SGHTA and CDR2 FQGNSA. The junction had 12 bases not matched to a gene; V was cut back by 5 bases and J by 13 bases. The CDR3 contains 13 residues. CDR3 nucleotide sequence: TGTGCCAGCAGCCCGCTATCAGGGGGCCTCGGGTACTTC. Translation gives CASSPLSGGLGYF.

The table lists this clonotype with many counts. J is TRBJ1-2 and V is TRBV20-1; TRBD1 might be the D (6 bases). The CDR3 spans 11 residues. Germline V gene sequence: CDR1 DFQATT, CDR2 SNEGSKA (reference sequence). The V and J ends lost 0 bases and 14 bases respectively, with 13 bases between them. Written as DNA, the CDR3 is TGCAGTGCTAGAGATGAGGGGGGGAGAACCTTC. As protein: CSARDEGGRTF.

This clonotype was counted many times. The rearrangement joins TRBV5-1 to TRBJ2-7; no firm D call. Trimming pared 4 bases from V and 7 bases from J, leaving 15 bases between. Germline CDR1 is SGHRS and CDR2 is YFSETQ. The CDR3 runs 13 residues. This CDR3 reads CASSPPHPGEQYF. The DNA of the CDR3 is TGCGCCAGCAGCCCCCCCCATCCAGGAGAGCAGTACTTC.

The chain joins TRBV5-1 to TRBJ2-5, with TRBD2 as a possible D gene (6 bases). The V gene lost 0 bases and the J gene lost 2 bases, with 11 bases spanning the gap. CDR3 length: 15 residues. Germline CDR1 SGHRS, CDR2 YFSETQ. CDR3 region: CASSLASGGQETQYF. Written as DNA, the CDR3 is TGCGCCAGCAGCTTGGCTTCCGGAGGGCAAGAGACCCAGTACTTC.

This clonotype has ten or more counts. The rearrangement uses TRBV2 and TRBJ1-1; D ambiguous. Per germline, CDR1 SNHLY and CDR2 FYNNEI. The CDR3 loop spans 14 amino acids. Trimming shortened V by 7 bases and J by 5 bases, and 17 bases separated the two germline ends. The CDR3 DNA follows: TGTGCCAGCAAACTAACAGACGTCCGGACTGAAGCTTTCTTT. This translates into CASKLTDVRTEAFF.

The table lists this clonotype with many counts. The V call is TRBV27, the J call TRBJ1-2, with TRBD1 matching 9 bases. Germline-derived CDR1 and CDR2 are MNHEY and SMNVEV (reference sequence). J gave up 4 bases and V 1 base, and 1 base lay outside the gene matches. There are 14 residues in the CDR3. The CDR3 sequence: CASSLLGQGYGYTF. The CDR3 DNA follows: TGTGCCAGCAGTTTATTGGGACAGGGCTATGGCTACACCTTC.

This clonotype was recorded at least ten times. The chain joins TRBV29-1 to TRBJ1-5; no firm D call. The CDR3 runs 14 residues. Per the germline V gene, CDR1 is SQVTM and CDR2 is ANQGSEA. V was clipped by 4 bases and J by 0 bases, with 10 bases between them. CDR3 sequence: CSVVPGNSNQPQHF. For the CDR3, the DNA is TGCAGCGTTGTCCCCGGTAATAGCAATCAGCCCCAGCATTTT.

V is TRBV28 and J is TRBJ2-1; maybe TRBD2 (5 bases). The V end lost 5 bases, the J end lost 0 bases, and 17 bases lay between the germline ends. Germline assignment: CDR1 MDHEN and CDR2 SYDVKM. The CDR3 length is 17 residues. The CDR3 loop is CASSPFSRGISYNEQFF. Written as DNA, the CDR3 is TGTGCCAGCAGTCCCTTCTCACGAGGGATCTCCTACAATGAGCAGTTCTTC.

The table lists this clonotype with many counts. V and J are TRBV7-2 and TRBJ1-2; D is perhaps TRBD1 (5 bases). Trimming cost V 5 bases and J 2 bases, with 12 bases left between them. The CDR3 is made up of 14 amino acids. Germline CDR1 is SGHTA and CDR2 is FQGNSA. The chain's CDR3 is CASSLGQTNYGYTF. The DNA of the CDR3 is TGTGCCAGCAGCCTGGGGCAGACCAACTATGGCTACACCTTC.

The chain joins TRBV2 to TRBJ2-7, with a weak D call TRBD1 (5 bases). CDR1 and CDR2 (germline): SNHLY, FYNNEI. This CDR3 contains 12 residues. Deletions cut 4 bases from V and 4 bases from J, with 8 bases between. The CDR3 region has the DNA TGTGCCAGCAGTGTGACAGAGTACGAGCAGTACTTC. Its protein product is CASSVTEYEQYF.

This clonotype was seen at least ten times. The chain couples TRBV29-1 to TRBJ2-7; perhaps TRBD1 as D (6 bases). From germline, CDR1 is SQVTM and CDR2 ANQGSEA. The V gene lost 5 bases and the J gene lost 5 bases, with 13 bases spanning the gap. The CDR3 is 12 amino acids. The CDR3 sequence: CSVRGNRDEQYF. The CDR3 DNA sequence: TGCAGCGTTAGGGGGAACAGGGACGAGCAGTACTTC.

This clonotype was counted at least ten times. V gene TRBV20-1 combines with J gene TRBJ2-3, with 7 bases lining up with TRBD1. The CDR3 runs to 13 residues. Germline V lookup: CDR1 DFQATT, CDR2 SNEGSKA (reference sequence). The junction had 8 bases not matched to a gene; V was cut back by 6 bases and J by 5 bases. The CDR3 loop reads CSAHLTGIDTQYF. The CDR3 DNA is TGCAGTGCCCACTTGACAGGGATAGATACGCAGTATTTT.

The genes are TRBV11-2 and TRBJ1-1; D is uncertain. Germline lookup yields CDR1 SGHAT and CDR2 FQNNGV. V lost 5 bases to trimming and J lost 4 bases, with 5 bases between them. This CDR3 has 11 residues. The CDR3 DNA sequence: TGTGCCAGCAGCCCTGTCACTGAAGCTTTCTTT. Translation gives CASSPVTEAFF.

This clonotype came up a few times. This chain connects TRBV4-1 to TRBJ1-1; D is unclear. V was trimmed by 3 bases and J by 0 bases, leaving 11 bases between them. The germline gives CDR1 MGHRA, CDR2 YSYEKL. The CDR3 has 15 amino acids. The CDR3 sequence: CASSQKDGVNTEAFF. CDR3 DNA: TGCGCCAGCAGCCAGAAGGACGGCGTGAACACTGAAGCTTTCTTT.

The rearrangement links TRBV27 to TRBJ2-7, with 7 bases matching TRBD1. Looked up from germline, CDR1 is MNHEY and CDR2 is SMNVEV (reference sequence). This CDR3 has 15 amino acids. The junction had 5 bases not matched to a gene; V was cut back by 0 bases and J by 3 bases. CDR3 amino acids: CASSLSYRGNYEQYF. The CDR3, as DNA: TGTGCCAGCAGTTTATCGTACAGGGGAAACTACGAGCAGTACTTC.

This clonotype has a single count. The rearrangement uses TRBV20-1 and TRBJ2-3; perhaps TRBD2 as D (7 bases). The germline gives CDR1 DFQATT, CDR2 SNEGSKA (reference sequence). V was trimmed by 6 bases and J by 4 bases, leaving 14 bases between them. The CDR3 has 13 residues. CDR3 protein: CSARGGGADTQYF. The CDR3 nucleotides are TGCAGTGCAAGGGGGGGGGGAGCAGATACGCAGTATTTT.